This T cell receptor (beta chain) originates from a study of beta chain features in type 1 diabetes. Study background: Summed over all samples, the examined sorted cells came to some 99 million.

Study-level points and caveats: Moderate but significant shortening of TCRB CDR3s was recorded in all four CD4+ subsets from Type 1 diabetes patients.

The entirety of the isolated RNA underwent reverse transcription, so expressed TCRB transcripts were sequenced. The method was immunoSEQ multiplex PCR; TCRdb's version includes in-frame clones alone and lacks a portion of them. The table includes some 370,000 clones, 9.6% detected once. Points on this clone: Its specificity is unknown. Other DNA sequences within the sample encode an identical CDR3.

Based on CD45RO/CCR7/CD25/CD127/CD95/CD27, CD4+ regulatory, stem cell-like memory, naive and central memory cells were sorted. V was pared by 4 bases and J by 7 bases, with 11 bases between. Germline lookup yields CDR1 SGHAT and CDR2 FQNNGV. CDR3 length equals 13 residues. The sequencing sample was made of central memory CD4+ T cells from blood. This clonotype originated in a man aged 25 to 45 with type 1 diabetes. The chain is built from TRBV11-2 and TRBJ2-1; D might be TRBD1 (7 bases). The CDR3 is CASSSQGTNEQFF. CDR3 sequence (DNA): TGTGCCAGCAGCTCACAGGGGACTAATGAGCAGTTCTTC.